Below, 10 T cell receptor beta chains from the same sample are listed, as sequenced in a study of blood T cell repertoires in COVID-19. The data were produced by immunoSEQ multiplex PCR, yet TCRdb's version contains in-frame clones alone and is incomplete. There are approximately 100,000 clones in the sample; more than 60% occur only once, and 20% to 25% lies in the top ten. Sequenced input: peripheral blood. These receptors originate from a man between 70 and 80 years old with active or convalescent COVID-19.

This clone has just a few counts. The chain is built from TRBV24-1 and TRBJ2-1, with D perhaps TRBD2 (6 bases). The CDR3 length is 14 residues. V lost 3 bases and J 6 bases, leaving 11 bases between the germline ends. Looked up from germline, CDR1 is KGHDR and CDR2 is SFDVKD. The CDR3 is CATSDLRLGNEQFF. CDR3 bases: TGTGCCACCAGTGATCTCAGACTAGGCAATGAGCAGTTCTTC.

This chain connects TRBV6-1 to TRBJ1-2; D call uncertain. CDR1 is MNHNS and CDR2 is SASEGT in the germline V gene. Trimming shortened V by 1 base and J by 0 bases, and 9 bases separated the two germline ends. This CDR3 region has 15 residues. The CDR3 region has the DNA TGTGCCAGCAGTGAAGGGCGGGGAGCTAACTATGGCTACACCTTC. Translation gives CASSEGRGANYGYTF.

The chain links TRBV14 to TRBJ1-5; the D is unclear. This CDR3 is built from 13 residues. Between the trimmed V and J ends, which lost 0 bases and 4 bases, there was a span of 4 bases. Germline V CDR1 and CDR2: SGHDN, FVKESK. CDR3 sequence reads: CASSQERNQPQHF. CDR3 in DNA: TGTGCCAGCAGCCAAGAGCGAAATCAGCCCCAGCATTTT.

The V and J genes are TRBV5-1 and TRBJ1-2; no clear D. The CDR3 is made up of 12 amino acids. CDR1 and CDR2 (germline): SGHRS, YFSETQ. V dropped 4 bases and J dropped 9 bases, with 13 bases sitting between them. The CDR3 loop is CASSLSAVSYTF. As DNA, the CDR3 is TGCGCCAGCAGCCTTAGTGCCGTTAGCTACACCTTC.

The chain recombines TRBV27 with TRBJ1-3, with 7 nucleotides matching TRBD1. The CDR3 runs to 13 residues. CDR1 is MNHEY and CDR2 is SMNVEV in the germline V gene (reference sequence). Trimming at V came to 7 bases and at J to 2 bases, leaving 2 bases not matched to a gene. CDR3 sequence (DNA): TGTGCCAGCATGACAGGGACTGGAAACACCATATATTTT. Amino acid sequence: CASMTGTGNTIYF.

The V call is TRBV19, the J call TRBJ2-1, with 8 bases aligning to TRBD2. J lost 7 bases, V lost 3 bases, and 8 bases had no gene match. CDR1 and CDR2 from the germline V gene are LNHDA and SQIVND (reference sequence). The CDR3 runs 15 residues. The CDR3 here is CASSIREGSFNEQFF. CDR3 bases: TGTGCCAGTAGTATCCGGGAGGGCTCCTTTAATGAGCAGTTCTTC. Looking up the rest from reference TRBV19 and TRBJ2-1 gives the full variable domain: DGGITQSPKYLFRKEGQNVTLSCEQNLNHDAMYWYRQDPGQGLRLIYYSQIVNDFQKGDIAEGYSVSREKKESFPLTVTSAQKNPTAFYLCASSIREGSFNEQFFGPGTRLTVL.

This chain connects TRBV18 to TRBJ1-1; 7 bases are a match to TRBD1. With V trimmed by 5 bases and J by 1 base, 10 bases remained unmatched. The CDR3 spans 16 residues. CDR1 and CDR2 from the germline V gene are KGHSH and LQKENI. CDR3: CASSTGAPGGNTEAFF. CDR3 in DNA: TGTGCCAGCTCAACGGGGGCCCCAGGGGGGAACACTGAAGCTTTCTTT.

CDR3 sequence (DNA): TGTGCCAGCAGCCCAATTAAAAGACCGACAGGGTCTTTCACAGATACGCAGTATTTT. This gives the protein CASSPIKRPTGSFTDTQYF. The chain has TRBV9 and TRBJ2-3; 7 bases map to TRBD1. Germline CDR1 SGDLS, CDR2 YYNGEE. The CDR3 totals 19 residues. The J segment lost 2 bases and the V segment lost 4 bases, leaving 19 bases of the junction unmatched.

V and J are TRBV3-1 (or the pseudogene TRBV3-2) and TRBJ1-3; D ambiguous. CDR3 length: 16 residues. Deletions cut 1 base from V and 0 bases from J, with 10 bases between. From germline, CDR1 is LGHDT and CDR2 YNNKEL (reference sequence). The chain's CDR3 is CASSQVHRHSGNTIYF. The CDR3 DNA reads TGTGCCAGCAGCCAAGTACACCGCCACTCTGGAAACACCATATATTTT.

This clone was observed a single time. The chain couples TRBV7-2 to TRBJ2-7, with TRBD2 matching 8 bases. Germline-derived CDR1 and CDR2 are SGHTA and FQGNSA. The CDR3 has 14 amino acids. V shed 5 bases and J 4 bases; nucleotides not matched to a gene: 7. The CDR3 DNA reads TGTGCCAGCAGCCCAACTAGCGGTGGGTACGAGCAGTACTTC. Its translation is CASSPTSGGYEQYF.